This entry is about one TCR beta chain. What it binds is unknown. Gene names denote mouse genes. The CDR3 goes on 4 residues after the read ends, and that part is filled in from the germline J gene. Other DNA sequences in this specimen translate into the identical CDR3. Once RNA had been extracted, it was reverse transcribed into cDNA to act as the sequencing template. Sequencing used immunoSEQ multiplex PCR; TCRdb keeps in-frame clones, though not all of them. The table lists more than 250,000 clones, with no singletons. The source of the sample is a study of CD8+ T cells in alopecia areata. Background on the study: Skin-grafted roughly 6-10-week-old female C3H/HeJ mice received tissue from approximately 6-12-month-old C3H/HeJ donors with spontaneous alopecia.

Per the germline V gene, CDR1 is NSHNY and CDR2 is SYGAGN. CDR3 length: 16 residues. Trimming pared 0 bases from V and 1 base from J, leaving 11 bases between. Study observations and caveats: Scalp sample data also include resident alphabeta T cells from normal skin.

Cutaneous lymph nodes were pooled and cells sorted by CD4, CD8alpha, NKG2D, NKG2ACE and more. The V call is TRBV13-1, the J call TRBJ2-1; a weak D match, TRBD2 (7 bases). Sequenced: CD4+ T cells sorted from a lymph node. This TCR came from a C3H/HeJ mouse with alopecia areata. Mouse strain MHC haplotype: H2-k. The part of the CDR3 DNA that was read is TGTGCCAGCAGTGATGCGGGGGGCGCGAACTATGCT. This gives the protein CASSDAGGANYA. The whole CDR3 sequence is CASSDAGGANYAEQFF.